What follows are 15 T cell receptor beta chains derived from one specimen sequenced in a study of cytomegalovirus exposure and HLA in healthy donors (dated by TCRdb to the late 2010s). The library was built by means of the immunoSEQ multiplex PCR assay. A mixture of 60 forward primers for TCR Vbeta segments and 13 reverse primers for TCR Jbeta segments was used in the multiplex PCR. The table was pulled from immuneACCESS by TCRdb, which kept in-frame rearrangements only. Such tables lose some clones; where checked, under half of the loss comes from unresolved V genes, and the rest has no known cause. Across this sample there are approximately 150,000 clones, with roughly 75% seen only once. The ten most abundant clones make up 4.9% of the sample. The sequencing input was PBMCs. The receptors were sampled from a male donor in good health and CMV-seronegative.

J is TRBJ2-7 and V is TRBV13, with TRBD2 identical over 10 bases. V was pared by 5 bases and J by 4 bases, with 8 bases of the junction left unmatched. CDR1 and CDR2 from the germline V gene are PRHDT and FYEKMQ (reference sequence). The CDR3 extends over 15 amino acids. CDR3 residues: CASSRKASGGYEQYF. CDR3 DNA: TGTGCCAGCAGCCGAAAAGCTAGCGGGGGTTACGAGCAGTACTTC.

This chain connects TRBV7-9 to TRBJ1-1; 9 nucleotides align to TRBD1. Germline assignment: CDR1 SEHNR and CDR2 FQNEAQ (reference sequence). The junction had 10 bases not matched to a gene; V was cut back by 10 bases and J by 1 base. The CDR3 has 15 residues. The CDR3 coding sequence is TGTGCCACAAACCCACCGGGACAGGGGAACACTGAAGCTTTCTTT. Encoded protein: CATNPPGQGNTEAFF.

The chain carries TRBV27 and TRBJ2-7; a possible D gene is TRBD1 (5 bases). Germline CDR1 and CDR2: MNHEY and SMNVEV (reference sequence). The CDR3 consists of 14 residues. V was pared by 2 bases and J by 6 bases, with 14 bases between. CDR3 loop: CASSLQGGPSEQYF. In DNA, the CDR3 is TGTGCCAGCAGTTTACAGGGCGGCCCCTCCGAGCAGTACTTC.

V is TRBV5-4 and J is TRBJ1-5; 10 bases agree with TRBD1. CDR3 length: 15 amino acids. Germline loops: CDR1 SGHNT, CDR2 YYREEE (reference sequence). Trimming took 4 bases from V and 6 from J; bases not matched to a gene: 7. The CDR3 sequence: CASSAGQGIGQPQHF. In nucleotides, the CDR3 is TGTGCCAGCAGCGCGGGACAGGGGATCGGTCAGCCCCAGCATTTT.

This clone is a singleton in its sample. The V and J genes are TRBV5-1 and TRBJ1-1; D not certain. The V gene lost 2 bases and the J gene lost 5 bases, with 10 bases spanning the gap. Germline values: CDR1 SGHRS, CDR2 YFSETQ. This CDR3 region has 13 residues. This chain's CDR3 is CASSFQPGTEAFF. In nucleotides, the CDR3 is TGCGCCAGCAGCTTCCAGCCCGGGACTGAAGCTTTCTTT.

This chain links TRBV25-1 with TRBJ1-6; 9 bases map to TRBD1. Unmatched junction bases numbered 1, after V lost 7 bases and J lost 6 bases. This CDR3 is 13 amino acids long. Germline V gene data show CDR1 as MGHDK and CDR2 as SYGVNS. Here the CDR3 reads CASTQGANSPLHF. Here the CDR3 DNA reads TGTGCCAGCACACAGGGGGCTAATTCACCCCTCCACTTT. The full variable domain, rest sourced from reference TRBV25-1 and TRBJ1-6, is EADIYQTPRYLVIGTGKKITLECSQTMGHDKMYWYQQDPGMELHLIHYSYGVNSTEKGDLSSESTVSRIRTEHFPLTLESARPSHTSQYLCASTQGANSPLHFGNGTRLTVT.

CDR3 amino acids: CASSPGGQETQYF. DNA of the CDR3: TGCGCCAGCAGCCCCGGCGGGCAAGAGACCCAGTACTTC. The chain joins TRBV5-1 to TRBJ2-5; TRBD2 is a possible D gene (5 bases). Germline lookup yields CDR1 SGHRS and CDR2 YFSETQ. The CDR3 sequence is 13 residues long. Trimming left V 4 bases short and J 2 bases short, with 9 bases between.

This sequence joins TRBV11-2 and TRBJ2-7, with D possibly TRBD1 on 6 matching bases. This CDR3 spans 17 amino acids. Germline V gives CDR1 SGHAT, CDR2 FQNNGV. V was shortened by 0 bases and J by 1 base, with 16 bases between the two germline ends. CDR3 nucleotides: TGTGCCAGCAGCTTAGATAACCAGGACAGACTATCCTACGAGCAGTACTTC. Its protein product is CASSLDNQDRLSYEQYF.

A few counts support this clone. The chain uses TRBV7-8 and TRBJ2-5; 8 bases are shared with TRBD2. The end of the DNA fits TRBJ2-7 better, so the J call may be wrong. Germline V gene sequence: CDR1 SGHVS, CDR2 FQNEAQ. This CDR3 contains 16 residues. The CDR3 loop is CASSPPTSESSYEQYF. The CDR3 nucleotides are TGTGCCAGCAGCCCCCCGACTAGCGAAAGCTCCTACGAGCAGTACTTC.

This clone was counted between two and nine times. The V call is TRBV4-1, the J call TRBJ2-7; D gene unclear. The germline gives CDR1 MGHRA, CDR2 YSYEKL. The ends were cut back, 0 bases at V and 7 bases at J, with 22 bases in the middle. The CDR3 consists of 17 residues. This CDR3 reads CASSQETVSGRALEQYF. The CDR3 DNA follows: TGCGCCAGCAGCCAAGAGACCGTGTCAGGCCGTGCCTTGGAGCAGTACTTC.

The gene calls are TRBV18 and TRBJ2-7, with 11 nucleotides matching TRBD1. V lost 3 bases, J lost 7 bases, and 20 bases stayed unmatched. The CDR3 is made up of 19 amino acids. Germline V gene data show CDR1 as KGHSH and CDR2 as LQKENI. CDR3 residues: CASSPIVGQGDLGPWEQYF. The CDR3 bases are TGTGCCAGCTCACCGATAGTGGGACAGGGGGATCTCGGGCCGTGGGAGCAGTACTTC.

This rearrangement joins TRBV6-5 to TRBJ2-3, with 12 nucleotides matching TRBD1. Germline V gene sequence: CDR1 MNHEY, CDR2 SVGAGI. Trimming cost V 6 bases and J 7 bases; bases outside gene matches: 5. The CDR3 extends over 14 amino acids. DNA for the CDR3: TGTGCCAGCAGACCGGGACAGGGGGCACATACGCAGTATTTT. Translation gives CASRPGQGAHTQYF.

The gene calls are TRBV5-1 and TRBJ1-4, with D possibly matching TRBD1 (5 bases). The CDR3 has 16 amino acids. The germline CDR1 and CDR2 sequences are SGHRS and YFSETQ. V gave up 0 bases and J gave up 0 bases, with 9 bases separating them. In DNA, the CDR3 is TGCGCCAGCAGCTTGGGTCAGGGTGCAACTAATGAAAAACTGTTTTTT. This sequence encodes CASSLGQGATNEKLFF.

V and J are TRBV28 and TRBJ1-2, with TRBD1 matching 8 bases. The germline V gene encodes CDR1 MDHEN and CDR2 SYDVKM. V dropped 5 bases and J dropped 6; count of bases not matched to a gene: 5. This CDR3 comprises 13 residues. CDR3 protein: CASSPDRVNGYTF. For the CDR3, the DNA is TGTGCCAGCAGTCCGGACAGGGTGAATGGCTACACCTTC.

This chain joins TRBV19 and TRBJ2-1, with TRBD2 matching over 12 bases. This CDR3 is 14 amino acids long. CDR1 and CDR2 from the germline V gene are LNHDA and SQIVND (reference sequence). V lost 5 bases to trimming and J lost 5 bases; unmatched junction nucleotides: 1. The DNA of the CDR3 is TGTGCCAGTAGTGCTAGCGGGAGGGACAATGAGCAGTTCTTC. It translates to CASSASGRDNEQFF.